This T cell receptor (beta chain) originates from a study of blood T cell repertoires in COVID-19. Background on the study: The samples span acute and convalescent COVID-19 from the United States, Italy and Spain. The analysed material was cDNA or gDNA that came from T cells, B-cell-depleted T cells, or PBMCs.

V lost 1 base and J 1 base, leaving 3 bases between the germline ends. Germline V gene lookup returns CDR1 LNHNV and CDR2 YYDKDF (reference sequence). The CDR3 has 13 residues. As originally analysed: Reference gene primer amplification yielded estimated nucleated cell counts. TCRdb's copy holds only in-frame clones and misses some; the assay was immunoSEQ multiplex PCR. V, J and clone size are taken as reported in that table, and D and trimming were inferred from the DNA itself. The sample lists around 97,000 clones, nearly 90% occurring once. V is TRBV15 and J is TRBJ2-3, with D hard to call. The sample taken for sequencing was peripheral blood. The TCR was taken from a man aged 50 to 60 in a cohort sampled during active COVID-19. Written as DNA, the CDR3 is TGTGCCACCAGCAGAGGCGGCACAGATACGCAGTATTTT. Translated, it gives CATSRGGTDTQYF.